One and the same sample provided the 27 T cell receptor beta chains below, sequenced in a study of control samples from healthy donors and cancer patients. Profiling relied on immunoSEQ multiplex PCR, and the TCRdb table lists in-frame clones only, not all of them. The data show more than 85,000 clones, with approximately 84% seen just once and 30% to 40% held by the top ten. Material: PBMCs. These receptors were taken from a man between 65 and 80 years old with lung cancer.

The chain carries TRBV11-2 and TRBJ1-2, with D unresolved. V lost 1 base and J 4 bases, leaving 10 bases between the germline ends. This CDR3 is 14 amino acids long. In germline, CDR1 is SGHAT, CDR2 FQNNGV. In DNA, the CDR3 is TGTGCCAGCAGCTTAGTTGCAGGAATCTATGGCTACACCTTC. It specifies CASSLVAGIYGYTF.

This clone was seen more than once but under ten times. The CDR3 coding sequence is TGTGCCAGCAGCTTAAGGGGGGGCCCGGTTAAAGATACGCAGTATTTT. Translating gives CASSLRGGPVKDTQYF. The chain links TRBV13 to TRBJ2-3; TRBD2 might be the D (7 bases). Trimming pared 2 bases from V and 5 bases from J, leaving 17 bases between. Germline CDR1 reads PRHDT; CDR2 reads FYEKMQ (reference sequence). This CDR3 has 16 residues. The full variable domain, rest sourced from reference TRBV13 and TRBJ2-3, is AAGVIQSPRHLIKEKRETATLKCYPIPRHDTVYWYQQGPGQDPQFLISFYEKMQSDKGSIPDRFSAQQFSDYHSELNMSSLELGDSALYFCASSLRGGPVKDTQYFGPGTRLTVL.

The chain carries TRBV6-6 and TRBJ1-4; 8 nucleotides line up with TRBD1. The CDR3 sequence is 15 residues long. Germline trimming cut 2 bases from V and 5 bases from J; bases unmatched to any gene: 4. Germline V gene sequence: CDR1 MNHNY, CDR2 SVGAGI (reference sequence). The CDR3 bases are TGTGCCAGCAGTTACCGGACAGGGATAAATGAAAAACTGTTTTTT. Translated, it gives CASSYRTGINEKLFF.

The V call is TRBV5-4, the J call TRBJ2-1; possible D gene TRBD1, 5 bases. The CDR3 runs 17 residues. V was clipped by 4 bases and J by 8 bases, with 25 bases between them. Germline loops: CDR1 SGHNT, CDR2 YYREEE (reference sequence). Here the CDR3 DNA reads TGTGCCAGCAGCCCCAGCGCAGGGCCCAGCCTAGGTCATGAGCAGTTCTTC. Protein product: CASSPSAGPSLGHEQFF.

This clone was counted only a few times. V gene TRBV9 combines with J gene TRBJ2-1, with unresolved D. The length of the CDR3 is 17 residues. The germline V gene has CDR1 SGDLS and CDR2 YYNGEE. Trimming stripped 0 bases from V and 8 bases from J, with 21 bases between. In nucleotides, the CDR3 is TGTGCCAGCAGCGTAGTCGGTGGCGGCCAGAGGAAGGATGAGCAGTTCTTC. The encoded protein is CASSVVGGGQRKDEQFF.

The V gene is TRBV18, the J gene TRBJ2-3; 9 nucleotides align to TRBD2. The germline V gene has CDR1 KGHSH and CDR2 LQKENI. CDR3 length equals 17 residues. V lost 0 bases and J lost 4; bases outside the gene matches: 8. CDR3: CASSPPSAGGPADTQYF. The CDR3 DNA reads TGTGCCAGCTCACCACCGTCGGCGGGGGGGCCAGCAGATACGCAGTATTTT.

The chain joins TRBV18 to TRBJ1-2, with TRBD1 identical over 12 bases. J lost 3 bases, V lost 5 bases, and 13 bases had no gene match. This CDR3 has 18 residues. Germline CDR1 is KGHSH and CDR2 is LQKENI. The CDR3 region is CASSLTPGQGARDYGYTF. The DNA for the CDR3 is TGTGCCAGCTCATTGACCCCGGGACAGGGGGCGCGGGACTATGGCTACACCTTC.

J is TRBJ1-1 and V is TRBV20-1; D is ambiguous. This CDR3 spans 11 amino acids. V lost 3 bases and J 5 bases, leaving 7 bases between the germline ends. The germline gives CDR1 DFQATT, CDR2 SNEGSKA (reference sequence). This CDR3 is CSASRGTEAFF. The CDR3 DNA follows: TGCAGTGCTAGTCGAGGAACTGAAGCTTTCTTT.

The V gene is TRBV5-1, the J gene TRBJ2-7; 8 bases align to TRBD2. CDR1 and CDR2 from the germline V gene are SGHRS and YFSETQ. This CDR3 has 13 amino acids. Trimming removed 3 bases from V and 3 bases from J; junction bases left unmatched: 2. The CDR3 loop is CASSSGGVYEQYF. The CDR3 region has the DNA TGCGCCAGCAGCTCCGGGGGGGTCTACGAGCAGTACTTC.

The chain links TRBV6-5 to TRBJ2-1; 9 positions agree with TRBD2. The junction had 15 bases not matched to a gene; V was cut back by 8 bases and J by 16 bases. The CDR3 spans 13 residues. Germline-derived CDR1 and CDR2 are MNHEY and SVGAGI. The CDR3 reads CASGSEVAGALFF. CDR3 sequence (DNA): TGTGCCAGCGGCTCCGAAGTAGCGGGGGCCCTTTTCTTC.

The chain links TRBV13 to TRBJ2-3; no clear D gene. From germline, CDR1 is PRHDT and CDR2 FYEKMQ (reference sequence). This CDR3 spans 15 amino acids. V lost 0 bases to trimming and J lost 2 bases, with 9 bases between them. CDR3 loop: CASSLGAPDTDTQYF. CDR3 in DNA: TGTGCCAGCAGCTTAGGAGCGCCGGACACAGATACGCAGTATTTT.

As to this clone: A junction boundary mismatches the germline segment, possibly from a read error. This chain links TRBV7-9 with TRBJ2-6, with D hard to call. The CDR3 loop spans 16 amino acids. The germline gives CDR1 SEHNR, CDR2 FQNEAQ (reference sequence). CDR3 DNA sequence: TGTGCCAGCAACTTAAACGGGTTTTATGGGGCCAACGTCCTGACTTTC. Protein sequence: CASNLNGFYGANVLTF.

This clone was counted only a few times. V and J are TRBV28 and TRBJ2-2; D is unresolved. The CDR3 covers 13 residues. Germline loops: CDR1 MDHEN, CDR2 SYDVKM. The V end lost 7 bases, the J end lost 2 bases, and 8 bases lay between the germline ends. The CDR3 loop is CASMSGNTGELFF. Here the CDR3 DNA reads TGTGCCAGCATGTCAGGAAACACCGGGGAGCTGTTTTTT.

The chain recombines TRBV4-2 with TRBJ2-1, with D maybe TRBD2 (5 bases). The germline V gene has CDR1 LGHNA and CDR2 YNFKEQ. Trimming removed 2 bases from V and 2 bases from J, with 16 bases in between. The CDR3 has 17 residues. CDR3 in amino acids: CASSQTGAVGTYNEQFF. The CDR3 nucleotides are TGTGCCAGCAGCCAAACTGGAGCGGTCGGGACCTACAATGAGCAGTTCTTC.

This clone has just one count. V gene TRBV19 combines with J gene TRBJ2-1; TRBD1 matches 7 bases. The junction had 7 bases not matched to a gene; V was cut back by 8 bases and J by 0 bases. The CDR3 sequence is 15 residues long. Germline V gene sequence: CDR1 LNHDA, CDR2 SQIVND (reference sequence). CDR3 residues: CASSPQGFSYNEQFF. DNA for the CDR3: TGTGCCAGTTCTCCACAGGGGTTCTCCTACAATGAGCAGTTCTTC.

The chain joins TRBV28 to TRBJ2-4, with D possibly being TRBD1 (6 bases). Between the trimmed V and J ends, which lost 7 bases and 9 bases, there was a span of 16 bases. The CDR3 runs 13 residues. Germline CDR1 MDHEN, CDR2 SYDVKM. Written as DNA, the CDR3 is TGTGCCAGCACCCCGACAGGTGTAAGCATTCAGTACTTC. The encoded protein is CASTPTGVSIQYF.

DNA for the CDR3: TGTGCCAGCAGCGACCGGGGGCGAGCTAACTATGGCTACACCTTC. This codes for CASSDRGRANYGYTF. The rearrangement joins TRBV3-1 (or the pseudogene TRBV3-2) to TRBJ1-2, with D possibly matching TRBD1 (6 bases). Germline V CDR1 and CDR2: LGHDT, YNNKEL (reference sequence). Trimming cost V 5 bases and J 0 bases, with 13 bases left between them. This CDR3 contains 15 residues.

DNA for the CDR3: TGTGCCAGCAGTTTTAGGAGGGGCCGGGAAAAACTGTTTTTT. It yields the protein CASSFRRGREKLFF. The chain is built from TRBV28 and TRBJ1-4; maybe TRBD1 (5 bases). Germline CDR1 reads MDHEN; CDR2 reads SYDVKM. Trimming removed 3 bases at V and 8 bases at J, with 13 bases between. The CDR3 covers 14 residues.

This chain connects TRBV20-1 to TRBJ2-7; 8 bases fit TRBD2. J lost 0 bases, V lost 3 bases, and 1 base had no gene match. The CDR3 is made up of 13 amino acids. Per the germline V gene, CDR1 is DFQATT and CDR2 is SNEGSKA (reference sequence). CDR3 DNA: TGCAGTGCTAGTCTAGCGGGCTCCTACGAGCAGTACTTC. Translating it yields CSASLAGSYEQYF.

The V and J genes are TRBV18 and TRBJ2-7; TRBD1 agrees at 8 bases. CDR1 and CDR2 (germline): KGHSH, LQKENI. V was clipped by 3 bases and J by 6 bases; unmatched bases: 10. This CDR3 has 15 amino acids. In nucleotides, the CDR3 is TGTGCCAGCTCACCGCGGGGACAGGCGGTGGGCGAGCAGTACTTC. Amino acid sequence: CASSPRGQAVGEQYF.

The chain has TRBV9 and TRBJ2-6, with TRBD1 identical over 7 bases. Germline CDR1 SGDLS, CDR2 YYNGEE. The ends lost 0 bases at V and 0 bases at J; junction bases unmatched: 6. This CDR3 region has 18 residues. CDR3 region: CASSVETGSLSGANVLTF. DNA of the CDR3: TGTGCCAGCAGCGTAGAGACAGGGTCCCTCTCTGGGGCCAACGTCCTGACTTTC.

The chain is built from TRBV2 and TRBJ1-2; D is possibly TRBD1 (6 bases). Germline loops: CDR1 SNHLY, CDR2 FYNNEI. The CDR3 runs 13 residues. V was shortened by 3 bases and J by 7 bases, with 12 bases between the two germline ends. CDR3: CASSDRGAGGYTF. CDR3 in DNA: TGTGCCAGCAGTGATAGGGGGGCAGGTGGCTACACCTTC.

This chain joins TRBV28 and TRBJ1-4; D remains ambiguous. Trimming took off 4 bases at V and 0 bases at J, with 12 bases between the two ends. This CDR3 is 16 amino acids long. In germline, CDR1 is MDHEN, CDR2 SYDVKM. CDR3 sequence reads: CASSSVGGTTNEKLFF. The DNA for the CDR3 is TGTGCCAGCAGTTCCGTGGGCGGGACAACTAATGAAAAACTGTTTTTT.

The chain uses TRBV6-1 and TRBJ2-7; 8 positions match TRBD2. After removal of 3 bases from V and 1 base from J, the junction contained 5 bases not matched to a gene. CDR3 size: 15 residues. The germline V gene has CDR1 MNHNS and CDR2 SASEGT. CDR3 in amino acids: CASSDLPGGSYEQYF. Written as DNA, the CDR3 is TGTGCCAGCAGTGACCTCCCGGGAGGGTCCTACGAGCAGTACTTC.

A remark on this clone: Germline is not matched at one junction end, which may reflect a read error. Other DNA sequences from this sample encode an identical CDR3 as well. The V and J genes are TRBV2 and TRBJ1-1, with 7 bases lining up with TRBD1. The CDR3 runs to 14 residues. The germline V gene encodes CDR1 SNHLY and CDR2 FYNNEI. The CDR3 DNA reads as TGTGCCAGCAGTGAGGTCAGGGGGAACACTGAAGCTTTCTTC. Protein sequence: CASSEVRGNTEAFF.

The chain joins TRBV6-2 or TRBV6-3 to TRBJ2-7, with 8 bases aligning to TRBD1. The germline CDR1 and CDR2 sequences are MNHEY and SVGEGT. The CDR3 loop spans 14 amino acids. V was pared by 5 bases and J by 6 bases, with 9 bases of the junction left unmatched. CDR3 sequence reads: CASSRTGSSREQYF. CDR3 DNA: TGTGCCAGCAGTCGGACAGGGAGTTCGCGCGAGCAGTACTTC.

The chain uses TRBV4-3 and TRBJ2-3, with a tentative D call TRBD1 (6 bases). The V and J ends lost 1 base and 6 bases respectively, with 14 bases between them. The CDR3 has 15 residues. Germline CDR1 and CDR2: LGHNA and YSLEER. The CDR3 protein is CASSQGGVGADTQYF. CDR3 nucleotide sequence: TGCGCCAGCAGCCAAGGGGGAGTGGGGGCGGATACGCAGTATTTT.